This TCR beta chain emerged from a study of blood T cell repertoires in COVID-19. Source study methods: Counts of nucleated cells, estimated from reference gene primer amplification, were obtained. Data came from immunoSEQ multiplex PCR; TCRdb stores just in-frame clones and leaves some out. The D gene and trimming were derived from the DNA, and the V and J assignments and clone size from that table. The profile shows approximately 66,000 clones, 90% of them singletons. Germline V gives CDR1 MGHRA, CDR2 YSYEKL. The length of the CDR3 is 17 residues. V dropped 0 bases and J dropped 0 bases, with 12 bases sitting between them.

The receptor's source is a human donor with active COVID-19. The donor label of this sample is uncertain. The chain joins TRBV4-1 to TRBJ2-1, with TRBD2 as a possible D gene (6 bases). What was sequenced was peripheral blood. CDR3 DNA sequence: TGCGCCAGCAGCCAAGATGGGGCGGGGAGCTCCTACAATGAGCAGTTCTTC. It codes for CASSQDGAGSSYNEQFF.